This TCR beta chain derives from a study of PD-L1 blockade in urothelial cancer. Across the study: Male sex and bladder-origin urothelial cancer were recorded for about 85% of the roughly 30 patients. Previous chemotherapy exposure amounted to 0 to 3 regimens for patients. Analyses were performed on blood at 3 weeks after treatment start (the second dose) and at 6 weeks.

The data were produced by immunoSEQ multiplex PCR, yet TCRdb's version contains in-frame clones alone and is incomplete. The sample includes tens of thousands of clones, roughly 84% of them seen just once. CDR1 SEHNR and CDR2 FQNEAQ come from the germline V gene (reference sequence). V was trimmed by 5 bases and J by 7 bases, leaving 18 bases between them. The CDR3 sequence is 14 residues long. The receptor comes from a man in his 70s with urothelial cancer. This material consisted of PBMCs, taken around atezolizumab (anti-PD-L1) treatment. The chain is built from TRBV7-9 and TRBJ2-7; D gene unclear. CDR3 DNA: TGTGCCAGCAGCCCGCAGGTGCCCAATAAGGAGCAGTACTTC. This encodes CASSPQVPNKEQYF. Using reference TRBV7-9 and TRBJ2-7 for the parts outside the CDR3, the full variable domain is DTGVSQNPRHKITKRGQNVTFRCDPISEHNRLYWYRQTLGQGPEFLTYFQNEAQLEKSRLLSDRFSAERPKGSFSTLEIQRTEQGDSAMYLCASSPQVPNKEQYFGPGTRLTVT.